One sample yielded the 10 T cell receptor beta chains listed below, sequenced in a study of cytomegalovirus exposure and HLA in healthy donors. PCR primers comprised 60 Vbeta and 13 Jbeta primers. Here immunoSEQ multiplex PCR was the method, and the copy in TCRdb shows in-frame clones only, minus some. The sample has 150,000 to 200,000 clones. Material: PBMCs. Receptors originate from a man aged 25-45 years in good health and CMV-seronegative.

The chain employs TRBV5-4 and TRBJ2-3; D is unclear. Germline CDR1 SGHNT, CDR2 YYREEE (reference sequence). The CDR3 spans 16 residues. The V end lost 0 bases, the J end lost 2 bases, and 13 bases lay between the germline ends. The CDR3 loop is CASSLDPTRFTDTQYF. CDR3 sequence (DNA): TGTGCCAGCAGCTTGGACCCAACTCGATTCACAGATACGCAGTATTTT.

The CDR3 coding sequence is TGCGCCAGCGCGCGGCAGGGGGTATCTGGGGCCAACGTCCTGACTTTC. It codes for CASARQGVSGANVLTF. The chain has TRBV4-3 and TRBJ2-6; 7 bases are shared with TRBD1. This CDR3 is built from 16 residues. Trimming removed 8 bases from V and 1 base from J; junction bases left unmatched: 8. Per germline, CDR1 LGHNA and CDR2 YSLEER.

The chain recombines TRBV5-4 with TRBJ2-7; 10 bases are shared with TRBD1. Germline lookup yields CDR1 SGHNT and CDR2 YYREEE (reference sequence). CDR3 length: 15 amino acids. Losses at the gene ends were 5 bases for V and 7 bases for J; bases not matched to a gene: 12. The CDR3 protein is CASSPPGTGVEEQYF. The CDR3 nucleotides are TGTGCCAGCAGTCCCCCCGGGACAGGGGTTGAAGAGCAGTACTTC.

The rearrangement uses TRBV29-1 and TRBJ2-2; 9 bases match TRBD2. This CDR3 comprises 14 residues. In germline, CDR1 is SQVTM, CDR2 ANQGSEA. V was pared by 4 bases and J by 6 bases, with 6 bases of the junction left unmatched. The DNA of the CDR3 is TGCAGCGTTGGTAGCGGGAGTTTGTCCGGGGAGCTGTTTTTT. Protein product: CSVGSGSLSGELFF.

V usage is TRBV7-2 and J usage is TRBJ2-7; 10 bases agree with TRBD2. Germline V gives CDR1 SGHTA, CDR2 FQGNSA. V gave up 5 bases and J gave up 6 bases; unmatched junction bases: 16. The CDR3 length is 17 residues. The CDR3 region has the DNA TGTGCCAGCAGCCCAATTTCCCGGACTAGCGGCCTTACCGAGCAGTACTTC. Translating gives CASSPISRTSGLTEQYF. Variable domain in full (rest from reference TRBV7-2 and TRBJ2-7): GAGVSQSPSNKVTEKGKDVELRCDPISGHTALYWYRQSLGQGLEFLIYFQGNSAPDKSGLPSDRFSAERTGGSVSTLTIQRTQQEDSAVYLCASSPISRTSGLTEQYFGPGTRLTVT.

The genes are TRBV21-1 and TRBJ1-1. TRBV21-1 is a pseudogene segment. The CDR3 consists of 12 residues. CDR3 amino acids: CASSNSVTEAFF. In DNA form, the CDR3 reads TGTGCCAGCAGCAATTCGGTCACTGAAGCTTTCTTT.

V is TRBV5-1 and J is TRBJ1-2; D ambiguous. Germline CDR1 is SGHRS and CDR2 is YFSETQ. Trimming removed 4 bases at V and 1 base at J, with 11 bases between. The CDR3 runs to 14 residues. The CDR3 sequence is CASSPTSGNYGYTF. The CDR3 DNA is TGCGCCAGCAGCCCGACAAGCGGTAACTATGGCTACACCTTC.

To note about this clone: The junction departs from germline at one end; a sequencing error may be responsible. Distinct nucleotide sequences in the sample also encode this CDR3. V and J are TRBV19 and TRBJ1-1; no clear D. This CDR3 has 13 amino acids. Per germline, CDR1 LNHDA and CDR2 SQIVND (reference sequence). CDR3 protein: CASSMQVNTEAFF. CDR3 nucleotide sequence: TGTGCCAGTAGTATGCAGGTGAACACTGAGGCTTTCTTT.

The genes are TRBV5-1 and TRBJ1-2; TRBD1 might be the D (5 bases). The CDR3 covers 14 residues. V was cut by 4 bases and J by 6 bases, with 16 bases left in between. In germline, CDR1 is SGHRS, CDR2 YFSETQ. This chain's CDR3 is CASSMTAGLDGYTF. The CDR3, as DNA: TGCGCCAGCAGCATGACAGCGGGTCTGGATGGCTACACCTTC.

This sequence joins TRBV11-2 and TRBJ2-5; 14 bases map to TRBD2. The CDR3 runs to 17 residues. Germline V gene lookup returns CDR1 SGHAT and CDR2 FQNNGV. V lost 2 bases and J lost 5; bases outside the gene matches: 7. The chain's CDR3 is CASSLWTSGRPGETQYF. The CDR3 DNA follows: TGTGCCAGCAGCTTATGGACTAGCGGGAGGCCGGGGGAGACCCAGTACTTC.